These 3 T cell receptor beta chains were sequenced from one sample in a study of blood T cell repertoires in COVID-19. Here immunoSEQ multiplex PCR was the method, and the copy in TCRdb shows in-frame clones only, minus some. There are about 370,000 clones in the sample; approximately 88% occur only once, and around 3% lies in the top ten. The specimen sequenced was peripheral blood. The source is a woman aged 25 to 39 with COVID-19, enrolled during active disease.

This sequence joins TRBV6-5 and TRBJ2-1; 9 bases are shared with TRBD2. The length of the CDR3 is 16 residues. CDR1 MNHEY and CDR2 SVGAGI come from the germline V gene. Trimming took 0 bases from V and 2 from J; bases not matched to a gene: 2. The CDR3 loop reads CASSYSASGAYNEQFF. CDR3 DNA: TGTGCCAGCAGTTACTCTGCTAGCGGGGCCTACAATGAGCAGTTCTTC.

This clone has only one observation. This chain links TRBV7-9 with TRBJ1-2; weak D call: TRBD1 (6 bases). V shed 8 bases and J shed 4 bases, with 14 bases lying between them. The CDR3 contains 13 residues. Germline V gives CDR1 SEHNR, CDR2 FQNEAQ (reference sequence). The CDR3 loop is CASGRGGLYGYTF. In DNA, the CDR3 is TGTGCCAGCGGGAGGGGGGGTCTCTATGGCTACACCTTC.

The gene calls are TRBV12-3 or TRBV12-4 and TRBJ2-3; 8 bases match TRBD1. The CDR3 length is 12 residues. With 8 bases clipped from V and 8 bases from J, the junction kept 6 bases outside the gene matches. The CDR3 coding sequence is TGTGCCAGCGGCCCGACAGGGGTTACGCAGTATTTT. Its protein is CASGPTGVTQYF.